The sequence of this T cell receptor beta chain was determined in a study of siplizumab effects on memory and regulatory T cells. Regarding the study as a whole: Siplizumab significantly reduced alloreactive sequences traceable to unstimulated CD4+ memory cells.

Worth noting for this clone: The target antigen is unknown.

Some 100,000 TCR templates per sample were assayed. Method: immunoSEQ multiplex PCR; TCRdb's copy keeps in-frame clones and lacks some. The table records about 120,000 clones, around 94% of them present only once. This receptor was taken from a human donor in good health. The source material was non-Treg CD4+ T cells sorted from blood.

In nucleotides, the CDR3 is TGTGCCAGCAGCCAAAGTTTAAGCGCTTCTGACAGGACCGGGGAGCTGTTTTTT. Encoded protein: CASSQSLSASDRTGELFF. The gene calls are TRBV4-2 and TRBJ2-2; a weak D match, TRBD1 (6 bases). Deletions cut 2 bases from V and 5 bases from J, with 21 bases between. The length of the CDR3 is 18 residues. Germline V gene sequence: CDR1 LGHNA, CDR2 YNFKEQ.